The entry that follows covers one TCR beta chain sequence. Generated by immunoSEQ multiplex PCR, the TCRdb table keeps only in-frame clones and is missing some. The profile shows about 90,000 clones, about 88% of them singletons. This entry comes from a study of identifying expanded T cells in peripheral blood. This TCR was sampled from a person between 18 and 75 years old in good health. The sample consisted of blood.

The CDR3 region has the DNA TGTGCCAGCAGCTTACGGTCTGTTCAAGAGACCCAGTACTTC. It codes for CASSLRSVQETQYF. This chain joins TRBV7-8 and TRBJ2-5; no firm D call. There are 14 residues in the CDR3. V was clipped by 2 bases and J by 2 bases, with 9 bases between them. Germline CDR1 is SGHVS and CDR2 is FQNEAQ.